This TCR beta chain was captured by sequencing in a study of identical twins. TCRdb fed the 5' RACE reads into MiXCR, producing one record per CDR3 protein. The sample gives approximately 1.8 million distinct CDR3 sequences, 25% to 35% of which show up once; more than 0.25% is in the top ten. There are 15 residues in the CDR3. V was trimmed by 2 bases and J by 4 bases, leaving 14 bases between them. The V gene's germline CDR1 is WSHSY and CDR2 SAAADI. Sample: cord blood. The J gene is TRBJ1-1, the V gene TRBV10-2; D remains unclear. The source is a newborn girl in good health. Here the CDR3 reads CASSEPGEGSTEAFF. The DNA of the CDR3 is TGCGCCAGCAGTGAGCCCGGGGAGGGAAGCACTGAAGCTTTCTTT.